Listed below are T cell receptor beta chains from one sample, sequenced in a study of shared clonotypes between healthy human individuals. Assay: immunoSEQ multiplex PCR; the TCRdb copy retains only in-frame clones and omits some. The repertoire holds 2 million to 2.5 million clones, with approximately 90% as singletons. The sample comprised naive CD4+ T cells from PBMCs. The receptors were sampled from a man between 18 and 35 years old in good health. Some clones in this sample may be carry-over from other donors' samples. CDR3s include the opening cysteine and the closing phenylalanine or tryptophan. A D gene is named only where the DNA matches it firmly. For some rows the clone size is stated as once, few or many, or as a class when expanded; others skip it.

>TRBJ2-3|-|TRBV28|-
TGTGCCAGCAGTTTATACGGGATCGGCACAGATACGCAGTATTTT
CASSLYGIGTDTQYF
>TRBJ1-4|-|TRBV19|-
TGTGCCAGTAGTATCGTCTCAGGGAAAAATGAAAAACTGTTTTTT
CASSIVSGKNEKLFF
>TRBJ1-5|-|TRBV6-6|-
TGTGCCAGCAGCGAACCGGGACAAAATCAGCCCCAGCATTTT
CASSEPGQNQPQHF
>TRBJ2-7|-|TRBV27|-
TGTGCCAGCAGTTTATTGGAGTCCTCCTACGAGCAGTACTTC
CASSLLESSYEQYF
>TRBJ1-4|-|TRBV4-2|-
TGTGCCAGCAGCCGTATGGGGCAGTCGGATGAAAAACTGTTTTTT
CASSRMGQSDEKLFF
>TRBJ2-7|TRBD1|TRBV2|-
TGTGCCAGCTCCGGGACAGGCCTCCCGTACGAGCAGTACTTC
CASSGTGLPYEQYF
>TRBJ2-1|TRBD2|TRBV6-1|-
TGTGCCAGCAGTGAACCTAGCGGGTCTTACAATGAGCAGTTCTTC
CASSEPSGSYNEQFF
>TRBJ1-2|-|TRBV29-1|-
TGCAGCGTTGGCCTGGCCCTCTCGGGCTACACCTTC
CSVGLALSGYTF
>TRBJ2-7|-|TRBV28|-
TGTGCCAGCAGTTGGACAGCCAACTCCTACGAGCAGTACTTC
CASSWTANSYEQYF
>TRBJ1-2|-|TRBV4-1|-
TGCGCCAGCAGCCAAGATACAGGGTTCGTGCGCTACACCTTC
CASSQDTGFVRYTF
>TRBJ1-2|TRBD1|TRBV28|-
TGTGCCAGCAGTAGACAGGGGTTTAGCTATGGCTACACCTTC
CASSRQGFSYGYTF
>TRBJ1-2|TRBD1|TRBV2|-
TGTGGGACAGGGGGCAACTATGGCTACACCTTC
CGTGGNYGYTF
>TRBJ2-7|TRBD2|TRBV9|-
TGTGCCAGCAGCGTAGCGTTAGCGGGAGATACCTACGAGCAGTACTTC
CASSVALAGDTYEQYF
>TRBJ2-7|-|TRBV2|-
TGTGCCAGCAGTGACACTAGCTACGAGCAGTACTTC
CASSDTSYEQYF
>TRBJ2-3|-|TRBV7-2|-
TGTGCCAGCAGCACGGGGACGCGGGTTACAGATACGCAGTATTTT
CASSTGTRVTDTQYF
>TRBJ2-2|-|TRBV27|-
TGTGCCAGCAGCCTAGAGAACACCGGGGAGCTGTTTTTT
CASSLENTGELFF
>TRBJ1-4|TRBD1|TRBV28|-
TGTGCCAGCAGCCAGGGACAGGGGAATGAAAAACTGTTTTTT
CASSQGQGNEKLFF
>TRBJ1-4|-|TRBV18|-
TGTGCCAGCTCACCACGGCAGGGCCCGGGGGAAAAACTGTTTTTT
CASSPRQGPGEKLFF
>TRBJ2-7|TRBD2|TRBV6-5|-
TGTGCCAGCAAAGGACTAGCGGGAGGTTACGAGCAGTACTTC
CASKGLAGGYEQYF
>TRBJ1-5|TRBD1|TRBV7-2|-
TGTGCCAGCAGCCGACAGGGAGGGCAGCCCCAGCATTTT
CASSRQGGQPQHF
>TRBJ1-4|-|TRBV5-1|-
TGCGCCAGCAGCGAGAGTCAGTCCCATCGGCGTGAAAAACTGTTTTTT
CASSESQSHRREKLFF
>TRBJ2-5|TRBD1|TRBV9|-
TGTGCCAGCAGCGTAGCACAGGGGGCGCGGGAGACCCAGTACTTC
CASSVAQGARETQYF
>TRBJ2-1|-|TRBV19|-
TGTGCCAGTAGTATACTCCATGAGCAGTTCTTC
CASSILHEQFF
>TRBJ2-5|TRBD1|TRBV9|once
TGTGCCAGCCGAGGGGGCAACGGTGGGGAGACCCAGTACTTC
CASRGGNGGETQYF
>TRBJ1-1|-|TRBV28|-
TGTGCCAGCAGTCCACGGACCCTAGGGAACACTGAAGCTTTCTTT
CASSPRTLGNTEAFF
>TRBJ1-2|-|TRBV7-9|once
TGTGCCAGCAGCTTAGAGGTCTCGGGGGCGGGTGGCTACACCTTC
CASSLEVSGAGGYTF
>TRBJ2-1|TRBD2|TRBV4-1|-
TGCGCCAGCAGCCAAGGAGTAGCGGGAACGAGGGCCGGTGAGCAGTTCTTC
CASSQGVAGTRAGEQFF
>TRBJ2-1|TRBD2|TRBV4-1|-
TGCGCCAGCAGCCAAGCTGCTAGCGGGAGGGGGTACAATGAGCAGTTCTTC
CASSQAASGRGYNEQFF
>TRBJ2-7|-|TRBV7-2|-
TGTGCCAGCAGCTTAGCGGCATTCACCCACGAGCAGTACTTC
CASSLAAFTHEQYF
>TRBJ1-5|-|TRBV27|-
TGTGCCAGCAGTGCCCGGGCGGGGGGCGGGCAGCCCCAGCATTTT
CASSARAGGGQPQHF
>TRBJ1-2|-|TRBV7-2|once
TGTGCCAGCAGCCGGGAGGAAGGCTATGGCTACACCTTC
CASSREEGYGYTF
>TRBJ1-2|-|TRBV9|-
TGTGCCAGCAGCCGGGAGGCGGGAAACTATGGCTACACCTTC
CASSREAGNYGYTF
>TRBJ1-2|-|TRBV6-1|-
TGTGCCAGCAGTGAATCAGGCACCTACTATGGCTACACCTTC
CASSESGTYYGYTF
>TRBJ2-3|-|TRBV5-1|-
TGCGCCAGCAGCCCCAAGGACCCGGGGGCAGAGTATTTT
CASSPKDPGAEYF
>TRBJ1-1|-|TRBV2|-
TGTGCCAGCAGTGGGGAAGGCGCTATGAACACTGAAGCTTTCTTT
CASSGEGAMNTEAFF
>TRBJ1-2|-|TRBV10-3|-
TGTGCCATCAGTGAATCTAACTATGGCTACACCTTC
CAISESNYGYTF
>TRBJ1-4|-|TRBV5-6|-
TGTGCCAGCAGCTTGCGGCAGGGAAATGAAAAACTGTTTTTT
CASSLRQGNEKLFF
>TRBJ1-4|-|TRBV15|-
TGTGCCACCAGCAGCAGGGCTATTAATGAAAAACTGTTTTTT
CATSSRAINEKLFF
>TRBJ1-1|-|TRBV7-2|-
TGTGCCAGCAGCTTGAATAATGGGGGAGCTTTCTTT
CASSLNNGGAFF
>TRBJ2-5|TRBD2|TRBV5-1|-
TGCGCCAGCAGCTTCGGGACTAGCGGGGGAGAGACCCAGTACTTC
CASSFGTSGGETQYF
>TRBJ1-2|-|TRBV18|-
TGTGCCAGCTCTCCCGGGGCAGATAACTATGGCTACACCTTC
CASSPGADNYGYTF
>TRBJ2-5|-|TRBV7-2|-
TGTGCCAGCAGCTTAGTCGGGAATCAAGAGACCCAGTACTTC
CASSLVGNQETQYF
>TRBJ2-1|-|TRBV5-4|-
TGTGCCAGCAGCTTGCCGAACTCGAATGAGCAGTTCTTC
CASSLPNSNEQFF
>TRBJ1-4|-|TRBV6-1|-
TGTGCCAGCAGTGAAGCGCTGGGGTACGCTCCTGAAAAACTGTTTTTT
CASSEALGYAPEKLFF
>TRBJ1-1|TRBD1|TRBV11-2|-
TGTGCCAGCACCCGGACAGGGAACACTGAAGCTTTCTTT
CASTRTGNTEAFF
>TRBJ2-7|-|TRBV18|-
TGTGCCAGCTCACCATTGGACAGACCATACGAGCAGTACTTC
CASSPLDRPYEQYF
>TRBJ2-2|-|TRBV5-1|-
TGCGCCAGCAGCCCAACCTGGGGTGCCGGGGAGCTGTTTTTT
CASSPTWGAGELFF
>TRBJ2-7|-|TRBV7-3|-
TGTGCCAGCAGCTTAAAGGAGTTGAAGGGTATGGGGTACGAGCAGTACTTC
CASSLKELKGMGYEQYF
>TRBJ2-2|-|TRBV5-4|once
TGTGCCAGCAGCTTGAATTTGGGACGTATTCTCGGGGAGCTGTTTTTT
CASSLNLGRILGELFF
>TRBJ2-7|TRBD1|TRBV4-2|once
TGTGCCAGCAGCCAAGGGACAGGGGTCTACGAGCAGTACTTC
CASSQGTGVYEQYF
>TRBJ1-5|-|TRBV19|-
TGTGCCAGTAGTATACAAGCCCAATACATGGGACATCAGCCCCAGCATTTT
CASSIQAQYMGHQPQHF
>TRBJ2-2|TRBD2|TRBV7-2|-
TGTGCCAGCACCGTGGGGGGGTCAGTCACCGGGGAGCTGTTTTTT
CASTVGGSVTGELFF
>TRBJ1-3|-|TRBV2|-
TGTGCCAGCAGTGGGCGGACCTACGGAAACACCATATATTTT
CASSGRTYGNTIYF
>TRBJ2-5|-|TRBV5-1|-
TGCGCCAGCAGCTTGGGTACTTCGGGGGATTCGTTTGGGGAGACCCAGTACTTC
CASSLGTSGDSFGETQYF
>TRBJ2-3|-|TRBV2|-
TGTGCCAGCAGGCCCAGGGGGGGAAATACGCAGTATTTT
CASRPRGGNTQYF